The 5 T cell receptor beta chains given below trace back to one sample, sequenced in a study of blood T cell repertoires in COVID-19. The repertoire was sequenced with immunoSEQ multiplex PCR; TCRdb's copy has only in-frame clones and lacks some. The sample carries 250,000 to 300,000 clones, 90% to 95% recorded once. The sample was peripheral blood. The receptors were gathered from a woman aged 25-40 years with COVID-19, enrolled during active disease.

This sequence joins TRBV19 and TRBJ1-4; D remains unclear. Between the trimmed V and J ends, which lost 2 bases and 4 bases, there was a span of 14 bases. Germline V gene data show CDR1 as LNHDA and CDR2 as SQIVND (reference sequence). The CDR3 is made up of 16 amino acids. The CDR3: CASSISKPGYNEKLFF. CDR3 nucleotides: TGTGCCAGTAGTATAAGTAAGCCTGGTTATAATGAAAAACTGTTTTTT.

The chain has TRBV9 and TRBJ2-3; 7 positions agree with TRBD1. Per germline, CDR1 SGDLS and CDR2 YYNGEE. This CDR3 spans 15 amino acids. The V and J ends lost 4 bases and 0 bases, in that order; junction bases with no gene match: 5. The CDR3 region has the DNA TGTGCCAGCAGCACCCGGACAGGAAGCACAGATACGCAGTATTTT. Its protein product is CASSTRTGSTDTQYF.

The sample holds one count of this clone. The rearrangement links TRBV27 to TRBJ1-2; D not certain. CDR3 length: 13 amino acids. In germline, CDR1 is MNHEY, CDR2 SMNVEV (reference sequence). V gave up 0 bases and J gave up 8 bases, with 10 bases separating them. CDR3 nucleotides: TGTGCCAGCAGTTTATCATTAGGCGGCGGCTACACCTTC. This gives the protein CASSLSLGGGYTF.

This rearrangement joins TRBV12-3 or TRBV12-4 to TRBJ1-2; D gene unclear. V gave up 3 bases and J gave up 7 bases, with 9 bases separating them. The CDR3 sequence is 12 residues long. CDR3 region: CASSFNNRGYTF. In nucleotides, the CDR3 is TGTGCCAGCAGTTTTAACAACCGTGGCTACACCTTC.

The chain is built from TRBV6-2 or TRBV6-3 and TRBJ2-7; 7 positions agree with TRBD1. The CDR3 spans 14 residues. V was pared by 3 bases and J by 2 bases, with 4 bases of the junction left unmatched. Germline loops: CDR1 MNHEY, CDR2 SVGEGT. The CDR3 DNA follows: TGTGCCAGCAGTTATCGACAGGGCGCCTACGAGCAGTACTTC. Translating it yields CASSYRQGAYEQYF.